A single sample gave rise to the 17 T cell receptor beta chains below, sequenced in a study of T-cell memory formation after mild COVID-19 (dated by TCRdb to about 2021). The method behind the library was 5' RACE. The data were produced on an Illumina NovaSeq 6000. TCRdb handled the public reads itself, with Q25 trimming in fastp and clone calling in MiXCR, and kept productive beta chains. Rows are combined by CDR3 protein, so each entry shows the most common genes and DNA. The sample has roughly 340,000 distinct CDR3 sequences on record, approximately 22% of them singletons. The ten largest clones take up 21% of the sample. Sample: PBMCs or a T cell subset sorted from them (not recorded which). The receptors here all came from a man between 18 and 29 years old who had mild COVID-19 (a few samples of this study predate the infection). The sample titles of this study are shuffled in the database, so cell type and time point are left out; the donor was told from shared clones.

There are a few counts of this clonotype. This chain uses TRBV9 with TRBJ2-3; TRBD1 or TRBD2 may be the D gene (6 bases each). The V end lost 6 bases, the J end lost 2 bases, and 13 bases lay between the germline ends. CDR3 length: 14 amino acids. The V gene's germline CDR1 is SGDLS and CDR2 YYNGEE. The CDR3 DNA reads as TGTGCCAGCAATGCCCGGGGGCCCACAGATACGCAGTATTTT. This translates into CASNARGPTDTQYF. The complete variable domain, with remaining parts taken from reference TRBV9 and TRBJ2-3, reads DSGVTQTPKHLITATGQRVTLRCSPRSGDLSVYWYQQSLDQGLQFLIQYYNGEERAKGNILERFSAQQFPDLHSELNLSSLELGDSALYFCASNARGPTDTQYFGPGTRLTVL.

The chain joins TRBV5-6 to TRBJ1-1; D unresolved. The CDR3 runs to 12 residues. From germline, CDR1 is SGHDT and CDR2 YYEEEE. V was trimmed by 0 bases and J by 7 bases, leaving 7 bases between them. The CDR3 is CASSLAANEAFF. The CDR3 DNA reads as TGTGCCAGCAGCTTGGCAGCTAATGAAGCTTTCTTT.

The gene calls are TRBV12-3 or TRBV12-4 and TRBJ2-5; 11 bases agree with TRBD1. CDR3 length: 15 amino acids. J gave up 5 bases and V 5 bases, and 7 bases lay outside the gene matches. CDR3 sequence reads: CASSPLGTGGETQYF. The CDR3 nucleotides are TGTGCCAGCAGTCCCCTCGGGACAGGGGGGGAGACCCAGTACTTC.

The V and J genes are TRBV6-5 and TRBJ1-3, with unresolved D. This CDR3 contains 14 residues. Between the trimmed V and J ends, which lost 2 bases and 0 bases, there was a span of 5 bases. Germline-derived CDR1 and CDR2 are MNHEY and SVGAGI. The CDR3 sequence is CASSYGTSGNTIYF. As DNA, the CDR3 is TGTGCCAGCAGTTACGGAACCTCTGGAAACACCATATATTTT.

This clonotype was counted only a few times. V is TRBV20-1 and J is TRBJ1-6; no definite D call. This CDR3 comprises 16 residues. Per the germline V gene, CDR1 is DFQATT and CDR2 is SNEGSKA (reference sequence). The germline V and J ends were trimmed by 1 base and 0 bases, with 10 bases remaining between them. CDR3 DNA sequence: TGCAGTGCTAGAGGTTTCAAGAGCTCCTATAATTCACCCCTCCACTTT. Residues: CSARGFKSSYNSPLHF.

The CDR3 DNA follows: TGTGCCAGCAGCTTAGTGGGGGCAGCTCAGCCCCAGCATTTT. The encoded protein is CASSLVGAAQPQHF. This chain joins TRBV11-2 and TRBJ1-5; D is possibly TRBD1 (6 bases). Trimming shortened V by 1 base and J by 6 bases, and 10 bases separated the two germline ends. The germline V gene encodes CDR1 SGHAT and CDR2 FQNNGV. This CDR3 comprises 14 residues.

J is TRBJ2-2 and V is TRBV18; D is unresolved. Trimming shortened V by 1 base and J by 0 bases, and 15 bases separated the two germline ends. CDR1 is KGHSH, CDR2 LQKENI, per germline. The CDR3 sequence is 18 residues long. DNA for the CDR3: TGTGCCAGCTCACCACGGTTGGGATCCCCCCCGAACACCGGGGAGCTGTTTTTT. This translates into CASSPRLGSPPNTGELFF.

The chain recombines TRBV6-5 with TRBJ1-1; TRBD1 is a possible D gene (6 bases). This CDR3 spans 13 amino acids. V shed 7 bases and J shed 4 bases, with 13 bases lying between them. Germline V gene sequence: CDR1 MNHEY, CDR2 SVGAGI. Here the CDR3 reads CASITPGATEAFF. In DNA form, the CDR3 reads TGTGCCAGCATCACCCCAGGGGCCACTGAAGCTTTCTTT.

The chain links TRBV25-1 to TRBJ1-5, with D uncertain. The V gene's germline CDR1 is MGHDK and CDR2 SYGVNS. Trimming removed 3 bases from V and 4 bases from J, with 10 bases in between. The CDR3 is 14 residues long. The chain's CDR3 is CASSDLGSNQPQHF. CDR3 nucleotides: TGTGCCAGCAGTGACCTGGGAAGTAATCAGCCCCAGCATTTT. Looking up the rest from reference TRBV25-1 and TRBJ1-5 gives the full variable domain: EADIYQTPRYLVIGTGKKITLECSQTMGHDKMYWYQQDPGMELHLIHYSYGVNSTEKGDLSSESTVSRIRTEHFPLTLESARPSHTSQYLCASSDLGSNQPQHFGDGTRLSIL.

The rearrangement joins TRBV4-3 to TRBJ2-3; 10 bases agree with TRBD2. The CDR3 runs to 20 residues. The V gene's germline CDR1 is LGHNA and CDR2 YSLEER. J gave up 1 base and V 0 bases, and 13 bases lay outside the gene matches. In DNA form, the CDR3 reads TGCGCCAGCAGCCAAGAACCGCAGCGGGGGGGCCCTAGTGGCACAGATACGCAGTATTTT. Translation gives CASSQEPQRGGPSGTDTQYF.

The sample holds one count of this clonotype. Relative to the germline gene, one junction end is altered; a read error may explain this. The chain is built from TRBV6-1 and TRBJ2-5; 11 bases are shared with TRBD2. This CDR3 region has 15 residues. Germline CDR1 is MNHNS and CDR2 is SASEGT. The CDR3 region has the DNA TGTGCCAGCAGTCCCGGACTAGCGGGCCAAGAGACCAAGTACTTC. It translates to CASSPGLAGQETKYF.

This clonotype was seen only a few times. V is TRBV6-5 and J is TRBJ1-2, with D perhaps matching TRBD1 (6 bases). V was pared by 3 bases and J by 5 bases, with 25 bases between. This CDR3 comprises 18 residues. Germline values: CDR1 MNHEY, CDR2 SVGAGI. The CDR3 coding sequence is TGTGCCAGCAGTTATCGGGTTGGGCAGGGGCACCGATTTTATGGCTACACCTTC. Its translation is CASSYRVGQGHRFYGYTF.

This clonotype was counted a few times. The CDR3 region has the DNA TGTGCCAGCAGCATTAATTCCGATGGGGGCGCCTACGAGCAGTACGTC. Amino acid sequence: CASSINSDGGAYEQYV. The chain couples TRBV7-6 to TRBJ2-7; D is perhaps TRBD1 (6 bases). Germline CDR1 is SGHVS and CDR2 is FNYEAQ. The CDR3 covers 16 residues. V lost 5 bases, J lost 2 bases, and 19 bases lay in between.

This clonotype was picked up many times. The V and J genes are TRBV18 and TRBJ2-5, with D hard to call. The CDR3 is 11 residues long. Per the germline V gene, CDR1 is KGHSH and CDR2 is LQKENI. The V gene lost 6 bases and the J gene lost 1 base, with 3 bases spanning the gap. The CDR3 reads CASSAQETQYF. CDR3 sequence (DNA): TGTGCCAGCTCCGCCCAAGAGACCCAGTACTTC.

This clonotype was detected only a few times. The chain uses TRBV23-1 and TRBJ2-3; D is ambiguous. TRBV23-1 is an open reading frame whose function is uncertain. The ends were cut back, 2 bases at V and 6 bases at J, with 9 bases in the middle. The CDR3 is 13 amino acids. The CDR3 protein is CASSQIHPDTQYF. The CDR3 nucleotides are TGCGCCAGCAGTCAAATACACCCGGATACGCAGTATTTT.

The rearrangement uses TRBV6-2 or TRBV6-3 and TRBJ2-5; 8 bases agree with TRBD2. The length of the CDR3 is 14 residues. CDR1 MNHEY and CDR2 SVGEGT come from the germline V gene. The junction had 5 bases not matched to a gene; V was cut back by 5 bases and J by 3 bases. The CDR3: CASSRAGVEETQYF. DNA for the CDR3: TGTGCCAGCAGTCGAGCGGGGGTTGAAGAGACCCAGTACTTC.

The rearrangement uses TRBV24-1 and TRBJ1-2; unclear D gene. CDR1 KGHDR and CDR2 SFDVKD come from the germline V gene. The CDR3 has 15 amino acids. V shed 3 bases and J shed 4 bases, with 14 bases lying between them. Here the CDR3 DNA reads TGTGCCACCAGTGATGCCCCGAGGGAACCCTATGGCTACACCTTC. It specifies CATSDAPREPYGYTF.